This T cell receptor (beta chain) was retrieved from a study of cytomegalovirus exposure and HLA in healthy donors. The study drew the donors from its approximately 120-subject validation cohort, separate from the approximately 700-subject first cohort. For this clone: Its antigen remains unidentified.

TCRdb's table, derived via immunoSEQ multiplex PCR, lists solely in-frame clones and lacks some. The sample shows some 130,000 clones, 84% of them seen only once. Overall study findings and caveats: Reported results showed that the classifier diagnosed cytomegalovirus status with high specificity and sensitivity. Subsequent analysis showed first-cohort TCR clusters tending to co-occur in around 130 validation repertoires.

Sequencing was carried out using PBMCs. This TCR came from a young woman in good health and CMV-seronegative.

CDR3 in amino acids: CASSQRDRLNSPLHF. Here the CDR3 DNA reads TGTGCCAGCAGTCAGAGGGACAGATTAAATTCACCCCTCCACTTT. The chain joins TRBV6-5 to TRBJ1-6; TRBD1 matches 7 bases. Germline CDR1 MNHEY, CDR2 SVGAGI. V trimming: 5 bases; J trimming: 7 bases; junction bases outside the gene matches: 8. This CDR3 has 15 amino acids.